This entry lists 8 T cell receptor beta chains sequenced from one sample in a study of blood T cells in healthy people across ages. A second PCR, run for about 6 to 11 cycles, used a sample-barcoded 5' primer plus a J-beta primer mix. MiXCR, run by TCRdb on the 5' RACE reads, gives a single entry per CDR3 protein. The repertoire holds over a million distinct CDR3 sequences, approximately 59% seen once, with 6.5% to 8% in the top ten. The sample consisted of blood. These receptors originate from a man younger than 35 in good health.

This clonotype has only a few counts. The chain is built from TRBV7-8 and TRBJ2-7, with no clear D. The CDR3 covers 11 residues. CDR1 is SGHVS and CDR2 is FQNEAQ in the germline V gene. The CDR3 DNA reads TGTATTGTGACGGATACCTACGAGCAGTACTTC. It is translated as CIVTDTYEQYF.

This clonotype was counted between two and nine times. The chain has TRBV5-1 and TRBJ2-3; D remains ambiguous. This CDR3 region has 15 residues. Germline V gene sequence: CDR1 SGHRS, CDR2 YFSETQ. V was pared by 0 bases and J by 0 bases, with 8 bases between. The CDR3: CASSLATTSTDTQYF. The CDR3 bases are TGCGCCAGCAGCTTGGCTACAACTAGCACAGATACGCAGTATTTT.

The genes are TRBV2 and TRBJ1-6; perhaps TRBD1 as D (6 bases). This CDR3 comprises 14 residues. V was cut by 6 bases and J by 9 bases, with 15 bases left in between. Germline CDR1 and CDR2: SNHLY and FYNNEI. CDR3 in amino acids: CASSVDRTGSPLHF. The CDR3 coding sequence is TGTGCCAGCAGCGTAGACAGGACGGGTTCACCCCTCCACTTT.

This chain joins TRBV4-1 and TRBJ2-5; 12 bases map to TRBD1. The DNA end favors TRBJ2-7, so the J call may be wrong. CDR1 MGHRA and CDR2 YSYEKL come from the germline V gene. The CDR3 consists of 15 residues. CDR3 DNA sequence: TGCGCCAGCAGCCAAGTCGGGACAGGGGGCCACGAGCAGTACTTC. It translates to CASSQVGTGGHEQYF.

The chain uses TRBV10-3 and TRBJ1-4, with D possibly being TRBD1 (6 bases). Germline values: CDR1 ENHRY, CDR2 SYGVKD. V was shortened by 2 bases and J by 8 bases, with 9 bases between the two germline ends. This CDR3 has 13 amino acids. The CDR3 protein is CAISEPGEEKLFF. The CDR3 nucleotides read TGTGCCATCAGTGAGCCAGGGGAGGAAAAACTGTTTTTT.

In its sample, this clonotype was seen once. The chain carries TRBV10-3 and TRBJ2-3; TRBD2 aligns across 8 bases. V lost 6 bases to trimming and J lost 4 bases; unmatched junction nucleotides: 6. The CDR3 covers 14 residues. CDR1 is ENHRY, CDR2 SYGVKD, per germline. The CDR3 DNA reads TGTGCCATCAGGGAACGGGGGGGAGCAGATACGCAGTATTTT. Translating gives CAIRERGGADTQYF.

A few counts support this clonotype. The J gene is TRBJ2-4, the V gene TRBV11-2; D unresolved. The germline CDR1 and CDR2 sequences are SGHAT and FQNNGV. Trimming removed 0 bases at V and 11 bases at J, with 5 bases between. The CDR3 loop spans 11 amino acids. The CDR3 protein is CASSLDPFQYF. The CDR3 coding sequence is TGTGCCAGCAGCTTAGATCCATTTCAGTACTTC.

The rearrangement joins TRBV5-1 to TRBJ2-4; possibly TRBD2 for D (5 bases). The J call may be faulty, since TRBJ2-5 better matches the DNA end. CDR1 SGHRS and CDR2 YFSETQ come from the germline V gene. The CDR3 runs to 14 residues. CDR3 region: CASSLTDGGETQYF. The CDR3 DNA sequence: TGCGCCAGCAGCTTGACGGATGGCGGGGAGACCCAGTACTTC.